The 19 T cell receptor beta chains below come from one sample, sequenced in a study of cytomegalovirus exposure and HLA in healthy donors. This PCR relied on a set of 60 Vbeta primers and 13 Jbeta primers. Only in-frame clones appear in the TCRdb table, and some are missing; sequencing was by immunoSEQ multiplex PCR. The table lists approximately 140,000 clones, 73% of them singletons. Sequencing was performed on PBMCs. Source of these receptors: a woman aged 18 to 35 in good health and CMV-seronegative.

This clone was seen a single time. The J gene is TRBJ2-5, the V gene TRBV18, with TRBD1 as a possible D gene (5 bases). The CDR3 contains 14 residues. The germline gives CDR1 KGHSH, CDR2 LQKENI. Trimming cost V 1 base and J 2 bases, with 8 bases left between them. The CDR3 reads CASSPLRAQETQYF. DNA of the CDR3: TGTGCCAGCTCACCACTCAGGGCTCAAGAGACCCAGTACTTC.

The chain carries TRBV25-1 and TRBJ2-5; perhaps TRBD2 as D (5 bases). Germline V gene lookup returns CDR1 MGHDK and CDR2 SYGVNS. V was trimmed by 2 bases and J by 5 bases, leaving 6 bases between them. The CDR3 has 12 amino acids. The CDR3: CASSEGGETQYF. The DNA for the CDR3 is TGTGCCAGCAGTGAAGGCGGGGAGACCCAGTACTTC.

The chain combines TRBV5-1 with TRBJ1-3; no clear D gene. The ends were cut back, 4 bases at V and 4 bases at J, with 6 bases in the middle. The CDR3 covers 12 residues. The V gene's germline CDR1 is SGHRS and CDR2 YFSETQ. The CDR3 DNA reads TGCGCCAGCAGCGTTTCGGGAAACACCATATATTTT. Translated: CASSVSGNTIYF.

The gene calls are TRBV27 and TRBJ1-2, with 7 nucleotides matching TRBD1. The V and J ends lost 6 bases and 7 bases, in that order; junction bases with no gene match: 11. The CDR3 covers 14 residues. The germline gives CDR1 MNHEY, CDR2 SMNVEV (reference sequence). In nucleotides, the CDR3 is TGTGCCAGCAGACCCACAGGGGTCGTCTTTGGCTACACCTTC. Encoded protein: CASRPTGVVFGYTF.

This chain links TRBV4-3 with TRBJ1-2; D possibly corresponds to TRBD1 (6 bases). This CDR3 has 16 amino acids. Trimming left V 0 bases short and J 4 bases short, with 15 bases between. CDR1 and CDR2 (germline): LGHNA, YSLEER. The CDR3 is CASSQELGGGGYGYTF. The DNA for the CDR3 is TGCGCCAGCAGCCAAGAACTGGGCGGGGGCGGCTATGGCTACACCTTC.

The chain employs TRBV9 and TRBJ2-3; D gene uncertain. Germline CDR1 reads SGDLS; CDR2 reads YYNGEE. V lost 1 base to trimming and J lost 2 bases, with 8 bases between them. The CDR3 loop spans 14 amino acids. The chain's CDR3 is CASSVQFFTDTQYF. The CDR3 region has the DNA TGTGCCAGCAGCGTACAGTTTTTCACAGATACGCAGTATTTT.

The rearrangement joins TRBV11-3 to TRBJ2-5; D unclear. Per the germline V gene, CDR1 is SGHNT and CDR2 is YENEEA. V was cut by 5 bases and J by 1 base, with 17 bases left in between. There are 16 residues in the CDR3. Here the CDR3 DNA reads TGTGCCAGCAGCAGTCAGTTCCAAGTCTCCCAAGAGACCCAGTACTTC. Amino acids: CASSSQFQVSQETQYF.

V and J are TRBV6-5 and TRBJ2-3; 7 bases are a match to TRBD1. This CDR3 is 15 amino acids long. Per germline, CDR1 MNHEY and CDR2 SVGAGI. J lost 5 bases, V lost 6 bases, and 11 bases had no gene match. In DNA form, the CDR3 reads TGTGCCAGCAGACCGACAGGGAAATTAGAAGATACGCAGTATTTT. Its protein product is CASRPTGKLEDTQYF.

The chain combines TRBV6-5 with TRBJ1-1; a weak D match, TRBD1 (5 bases). V was shortened by 0 bases and J by 5 bases, with 10 bases between the two germline ends. Germline assignment: CDR1 MNHEY and CDR2 SVGAGI. The CDR3 covers 14 residues. CDR3 loop: CASSYSGGYTEAFF. The CDR3 region has the DNA TGTGCCAGCAGTTACTCCGGGGGTTATACTGAAGCTTTCTTT.

This clone has more than one count but fewer than ten. The chain links TRBV28 to TRBJ1-2, with D unclear. V was pared by 5 bases and J by 4 bases, with 11 bases between. Germline CDR1 is MDHEN and CDR2 is SYDVKM. The CDR3 loop spans 13 amino acids. CDR3: CASSIREIYGYTF. The CDR3 bases are TGTGCCAGCAGTATACGGGAAATCTATGGCTACACCTTC.

The chain carries TRBV18 and TRBJ2-5, with no clear D. The CDR3 has 13 residues. Germline V gives CDR1 KGHSH, CDR2 LQKENI. Trimming took off 3 bases at V and 3 bases at J, with 8 bases between the two ends. The CDR3 loop reads CASSPAQEETQYF. The CDR3 coding sequence is TGTGCCAGCTCACCGGCTCAGGAAGAGACCCAGTACTTC.

The rearrangement joins TRBV28 to TRBJ2-5; 9 bases are a match to TRBD1. There are 16 residues in the CDR3. V dropped 5 bases and J dropped 4; count of bases not matched to a gene: 11. CDR1 and CDR2 (germline): MDHEN, SYDVKM. CDR3 sequence reads: CASSHFRQGGRETQYF. The CDR3 DNA is TGTGCCAGCAGTCACTTCCGACAGGGGGGTAGAGAGACCCAGTACTTC.

V is TRBV6-4 and J is TRBJ2-1; 11 nucleotides line up with TRBD2. CDR3 length: 14 amino acids. V lost 6 bases to trimming and J lost 7 bases; unmatched junction nucleotides: 5. CDR1 and CDR2 (germline): MRHNA, SNTAGT. The CDR3 protein is CASSVAGGPNEQFF. The CDR3 DNA sequence: TGTGCCAGCAGCGTAGCGGGAGGGCCTAATGAGCAGTTCTTC.

As to this clone: The identical CDR3 is also encoded by other nucleotide sequences in the sample. The V and J genes are TRBV6-5 and TRBJ2-1; 14 bases match TRBD2. V shed 5 bases, J shed 10 bases, and the junction held 4 bases outside the gene matches. This CDR3 spans 14 amino acids. Germline loops: CDR1 MNHEY, CDR2 SVGAGI. The CDR3 bases are TGTGCCAGCAGTAGACTAGCGGGGGGGCACGAGCAGTTCTTC. Translating it yields CASSRLAGGHEQFF.

The rearrangement uses TRBV2 and TRBJ1-6; D is perhaps TRBD1 (5 bases). Germline values: CDR1 SNHLY, CDR2 FYNNEI. Deletions cut 3 bases from V and 2 bases from J, with 11 bases between. The CDR3 is 16 amino acids. The CDR3 sequence is CASSEGTGAYNSPLHF. As DNA, the CDR3 is TGTGCCAGCAGTGAGGGTACGGGGGCCTATAATTCACCCCTCCACTTT.

This chain joins TRBV5-3 and TRBJ1-6; perhaps TRBD1 as D (6 bases). TRBV5-3 is known as an ORF, though its function is uncertain. CDR3 size: 16 residues. Trimming took off 4 bases at V and 4 bases at J, with 15 bases between the two ends. The DNA for the CDR3 is TGTGCCAGAAGCACCGGGGGGCGACTTTATAATTCACCCCTCCACTTT. Amino acid sequence: CARSTGGRLYNSPLHF.

The chain is built from TRBV18 and TRBJ2-5; tentatively, D is TRBD1 (6 bases). Trimming stripped 3 bases from V and 3 bases from J, with 8 bases between. Germline CDR1 reads KGHSH; CDR2 reads LQKENI. CDR3 length: 13 residues. The CDR3: CASSPNREETQYF. In DNA form, the CDR3 reads TGTGCCAGCTCACCCAACAGGGAAGAGACCCAGTACTTC.

A single count supports this clone. The J gene is TRBJ2-5, the V gene TRBV5-8; 7 bases align to TRBD1. The better agreement between TRBJ2-7 and the DNA end casts doubt on the J call. There are 14 residues in the CDR3. In germline, CDR1 is SGHTS, CDR2 YDEGEE. The CDR3, as DNA: TGTGCCAGCAGCTTGGACAGGGGCCGGAACGAGCAGTACTTC. The encoded protein is CASSLDRGRNEQYF.

The V and J genes are TRBV9 and TRBJ2-1; the D is unclear. This CDR3 is 14 amino acids long. Germline V lookup: CDR1 SGDLS, CDR2 YYNGEE. The V and J ends lost 0 bases and 4 bases respectively, with 8 bases between them. The CDR3 spells CASSVEARYNEQFF. In DNA form, the CDR3 reads TGTGCCAGCAGCGTAGAAGCTAGATACAATGAGCAGTTCTTC.